This TCR beta chain was found in a study of blood T cell repertoires in COVID-19. Study in general: Material from acute and convalescent COVID-19 was sourced from the United States, Italy and Spain. T cells, B-cell-depleted T cells, or PBMCs supplied cDNA or gDNA.

Those enrolled in Seattle joined during active infection and were followed longitudinally afterward. Original processing notes: By means of reference gene primer amplification, nucleated cell counts were estimated. Profiling relied on immunoSEQ multiplex PCR, and the TCRdb table lists in-frame clones only, not all of them. From that table come the V and J calls and clone size; the DNA was used to work out D and trimming. The repertoire consists of some 240,000 clones, with approximately 90% occurring once and the leading ten covering 0.7% to 0.85%. Trimming took 4 bases from V and 6 from J, leaving 7 bases between them. CDR3 length equals 12 residues. Germline CDR1 is LNHDA and CDR2 is SQIVND (reference sequence). This clone occurred a few times.

V is TRBV19 and J is TRBJ2-1, with unresolved D. Sequenced material: peripheral blood. This clonotype originated in a man aged 60-69 years with COVID-19, enrolled during active disease. This CDR3 reads CASSTASNEQFF. Written as DNA, the CDR3 is TGTGCCAGTAGTACTGCTAGCAATGAGCAGTTCTTC.